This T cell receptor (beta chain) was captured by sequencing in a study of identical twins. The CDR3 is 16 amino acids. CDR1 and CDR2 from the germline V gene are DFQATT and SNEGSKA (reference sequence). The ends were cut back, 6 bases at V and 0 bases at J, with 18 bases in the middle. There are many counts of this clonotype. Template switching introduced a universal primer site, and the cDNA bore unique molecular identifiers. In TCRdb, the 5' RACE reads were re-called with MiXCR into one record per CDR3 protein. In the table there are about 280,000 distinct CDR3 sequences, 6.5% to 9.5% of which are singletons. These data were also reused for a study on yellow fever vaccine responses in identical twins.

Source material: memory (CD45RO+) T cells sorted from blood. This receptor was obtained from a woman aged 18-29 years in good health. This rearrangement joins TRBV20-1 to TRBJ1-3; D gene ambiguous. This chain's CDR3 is CSAPLFGLRSGNTIYF. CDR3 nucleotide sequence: TGCAGTGCCCCTCTTTTTGGTCTCCGCTCTGGAAACACCATATATTTT.